A selection of T cell receptor beta chains follows, all from one sample in a study of shared clonotypes between healthy human individuals. TCRdb keeps only in-frame clones here, not all; method: immunoSEQ multiplex PCR. The table lists 1.5 million to 2.5 million clones, approximately 95% of them singletons. The specimen was naive CD8+ T cells sorted from blood. The receptors shown here come from a man aged 18 to 29 in good health. Both conserved end residues are part of each CDR3. The D gene is left open where the match is weak. Expanded clones are given a class, and other clones once, few, many or no size at all.

CDR3aa: CASSLEGLAEYTGELFF
CDR3nt: TGTGCCAGCAGCTTGGAGGGACTAGCGGAGTACACCGGGGAGCTGTTTTTT
abundance: NA
j_gene: TRBJ2-2
v_gene: TRBV5-8
d_gene: TRBD2

CDR3aa: CASSSIPSGGGVETQYF
CDR3nt: TGCGCCAGCAGCTCGATCCCCTCGGGGGGGGGCGTGGAGACCCAGTACTTC
abundance: NA
j_gene: TRBJ2-5
v_gene: TRBV5-1
d_gene: TRBD2

CDR3aa: CASSTRPGTGFDEQYF
CDR3nt: TGTGCCAGCAGCACCCGTCCCGGGACAGGGTTCGACGAGCAGTACTTC
abundance: NA
j_gene: TRBJ2-7
v_gene: TRBV9
d_gene: TRBD1

CDR3aa: CASSPGLAGGYQETQYF
CDR3nt: TGCGCCAGCAGCCCGGGACTAGCGGGGGGGTACCAAGAGACCCAGTACTTC
abundance: NA
j_gene: TRBJ2-5
v_gene: TRBV5-1
d_gene: TRBD2

CDR3aa: CASSHRDRGDYEQYF
CDR3nt: TGCGCCAGCAGCCACCGGGACAGGGGAGACTACGAGCAGTACTTC
abundance: NA
j_gene: TRBJ2-7
v_gene: TRBV4-1
d_gene: TRBD1

CDR3aa: CASTVTGFGQPQHF
CDR3nt: TGTGCCAGCACCGTGACAGGGTTCGGGCAGCCCCAGCATTTT
abundance: NA
j_gene: TRBJ1-5
v_gene: TRBV6-6
d_gene: TRBD1

CDR3aa: CASSPGHEQFF
CDR3nt: TGTGCCAGCAGTCCTGGGCATGAGCAGTTCTTC
abundance: NA
j_gene: TRBJ2-1
v_gene: TRBV6-5
d_gene: NA

CDR3aa: CASSEELGLAGALSYEQYF
CDR3nt: TGTGCCAGCAGTGAAGAATTGGGGCTAGCGGGAGCTCTATCCTACGAGCAGTACTTC
abundance: NA
j_gene: TRBJ2-7
v_gene: TRBV6-1
d_gene: TRBD2

CDR3aa: CASSQDTTGGYEQYF
CDR3nt: TGCGCCAGCAGCCAAGATACCACAGGGGGCTACGAGCAGTACTTC
abundance: NA
j_gene: TRBJ2-7
v_gene: TRBV4-3
d_gene: TRBD1

CDR3aa: CASSLWVPEQYF
CDR3nt: TGTGCCAGCAGTTTATGGGTACCCGAGCAGTACTTC
abundance: NA
j_gene: TRBJ2-7
v_gene: TRBV28
d_gene: NA

CDR3aa: CASSLAGFEQYF
CDR3nt: TGTGCCAGCAGCTTAGCAGGGTTTGAGCAGTACTTC
abundance: NA
j_gene: TRBJ2-7
v_gene: TRBV7-9
d_gene: NA

CDR3aa: CASSLSGDISPLHF
CDR3nt: TGTGCCAGCAGCTTATCGGGGGACATCTCACCCCTCCACTTT
abundance: NA
j_gene: TRBJ1-6
v_gene: TRBV7-9
d_gene: NA

CDR3aa: CASLEAGAGDTQYF
CDR3nt: TGTGCCTCCCTAGAAGCGGGGGCCGGGGATACGCAGTATTTT
abundance: NA
j_gene: TRBJ2-3
v_gene: TRBV15
d_gene: TRBD2

CDR3aa: CASSVDGGDRGHEQYF
CDR3nt: TGTGCCAGCAGCGTAGACGGAGGGGACAGGGGGCACGAGCAGTACTTC
abundance: NA
j_gene: TRBJ2-7
v_gene: TRBV9
d_gene: TRBD1

CDR3aa: CASSPGQGKNIQYF
CDR3nt: TGTGCCAGCAGCCCGGGACAGGGAAAGAACATTCAGTACTTC
abundance: NA
j_gene: TRBJ2-4
v_gene: TRBV16
d_gene: TRBD1

CDR3aa: CASSHPLAGGRNEQFF
CDR3nt: TGTGCCAGCAGCCACCCACTAGCGGGAGGTCGCAATGAGCAGTTCTTC
abundance: NA
j_gene: TRBJ2-1
v_gene: TRBV7-9
d_gene: TRBD2

CDR3aa: CSVVFPDRGTEAFF
CDR3nt: TGCAGCGTTGTATTCCCGGACAGGGGAACTGAAGCTTTCTTT
abundance: NA
j_gene: TRBJ1-1
v_gene: TRBV29-1
d_gene: TRBD1

CDR3aa: CAWSPLAQGAYEQYF
CDR3nt: TGTGCCTGGAGTCCCCTGGCACAGGGGGCCTACGAGCAGTACTTC
abundance: NA
j_gene: TRBJ2-7
v_gene: TRBV30
d_gene: TRBD1

CDR3aa: CASSEWGGRGFEQYF
CDR3nt: TGTGCCAGCAGTGAATGGGGGGGGAGAGGGTTCGAGCAGTACTTC
abundance: NA
j_gene: TRBJ2-7
v_gene: TRBV25-1
d_gene: TRBD2

CDR3aa: CASSQDRTGYSYEQYF
CDR3nt: TGCGCCAGCAGCCAAGACCGGACAGGGTACTCCTACGAGCAGTACTTC
abundance: NA
j_gene: TRBJ2-7
v_gene: TRBV4-1
d_gene: TRBD1

CDR3aa: CASDPGTLSGNTIYF
CDR3nt: TGTGCCAGCGACCCCGGTACCCTCTCTGGAAACACCATATATTTT
abundance: NA
j_gene: TRBJ1-3
v_gene: TRBV5-5
d_gene: NA

CDR3aa: CASSSGQGQETQYF
CDR3nt: TGTGCCAGCAGCTCCGGACAGGGACAAGAGACCCAGTACTTC
abundance: once
j_gene: TRBJ2-5
v_gene: TRBV7-6
d_gene: TRBD1

CDR3aa: CASSESPLTSTDTQYF
CDR3nt: TGCGCCAGCAGTGAGTCGCCCCTGACTAGCACAGATACGCAGTATTTT
abundance: NA
j_gene: TRBJ2-3
v_gene: TRBV10-2
d_gene: NA

CDR3aa: CASSGEMNTGELFF
CDR3nt: TGTGCCAGCTCGGGGGAGATGAACACCGGGGAGCTGTTTTTT
abundance: NA
j_gene: TRBJ2-2
v_gene: TRBV7-6
d_gene: NA

CDR3aa: CASSWTSQAGELFF
CDR3nt: TGTGCCAGCAGTTGGACTAGCCAGGCCGGGGAGCTGTTTTTT
abundance: NA
j_gene: TRBJ2-2
v_gene: TRBV28
d_gene: TRBD2

CDR3aa: CASSEQTEATNEKLFF
CDR3nt: TGTGCCAGCAGTGAACAGACCGAAGCAACTAATGAAAAACTGTTTTTT
abundance: once
j_gene: TRBJ1-4
v_gene: TRBV6-1
d_gene: NA

CDR3aa: CATLAGGEETQYF
CDR3nt: TGTGCCACCCTAGCGGGAGGGGAAGAGACCCAGTACTTC
abundance: NA
j_gene: TRBJ2-5
v_gene: TRBV10-3
d_gene: TRBD2

CDR3aa: CATRTGESYEQYF
CDR3nt: TGTGCCACCCGGACAGGGGAGAGCTACGAGCAGTACTTC
abundance: NA
j_gene: TRBJ2-7
v_gene: TRBV10-3
d_gene: TRBD1